Included here is one T cell receptor (beta chain) sequence, with context. What it recognizes is unknown. This specimen belongs to a study of high-grade serous ovarian cancer treatment subgroups. The wider study: On average, approximately 14,000 reads and roughly 7,700 unique TCR beta rearrangements were obtained per sample.

Tumor samples were obtained before definitive surgery or chemotherapy. General observations from the study: CDR1 and CDR2 were left unanalyzed; analyses focused on CDR3. Without spatial data, bulk sequencing limits insight into HGSC tumor diversity.

Trimming at V came to 5 bases and at J to 5 bases, leaving 12 bases not matched to a gene. The CDR3 loop spans 16 amino acids. CDR1 is SGHTA, CDR2 FQGTGA, per germline. The data were produced by immunoSEQ multiplex PCR, yet TCRdb's version contains in-frame clones alone and is incomplete. This table holds around 3,500 clones, roughly 77% found once. Sequences were obtained from tumor tissue. This chain uses TRBV7-3 with TRBJ2-1; TRBD1 matches 7 bases. The sequence was collected from a human donor with high-grade serous ovarian cancer. In nucleotides, the CDR3 is TGTGCCAGCAGCCGGACAGGAGGCCCACCTAACAATGAGCAGTTCTTC. Amino acid sequence: CASSRTGGPPNNEQFF.